The 8 T cell receptor beta chains below all came from one sample that was sequenced in a study of T cell responses to AZD1222 COVID-19 vaccine. Sequenced by immunoSEQ multiplex PCR; TCRdb stores in-frame clones only, minus some. The sample carries around 69,000 clones, approximately 91% recorded once. Sequenced here: peripheral blood, sampled on day 0 of AZD1222 vaccination. The receptors come from an adult in good health.

V gene TRBV25-1 combines with J gene TRBJ2-7; D not certain. The CDR3 extends over 11 amino acids. The germline V gene encodes CDR1 MGHDK and CDR2 SYGVNS. The V end was cut by 6 bases, the J end by 2 bases, with 5 bases between. This chain's CDR3 is CASRSPYEQYF. The CDR3 DNA reads as TGTGCCAGCAGAAGCCCCTACGAGCAGTACTTC.

Notes on this clone: This sample also contains other DNA sequences that code for the same CDR3. The gene calls are TRBV29-1 and TRBJ2-3; D not certain. CDR1 and CDR2 from the germline V gene are SQVTM and ANQGSEA. This CDR3 spans 11 amino acids. Trimming shortened V by 6 bases and J by 4 bases, and 8 bases separated the two germline ends. The CDR3 nucleotides read TGCAGCGTCTTGCCCCCAGATACGCAGTATTTT. The encoded protein is CSVLPPDTQYF.

The chain links TRBV12-3 or TRBV12-4 to TRBJ1-2; the D gene is possibly TRBD1 (5 bases). Trimming took 11 bases from V and 4 from J, leaving 17 bases between them. The CDR3 extends over 13 amino acids. CDR3 DNA: TGTGCCGTAAGCCGGGGGGTTGGCTATGGCTACACCTTC. Translated: CAVSRGVGYGYTF.

This chain joins TRBV10-3 and TRBJ2-2; TRBD1 matches at 8 bases. The CDR3 covers 16 residues. V trimming: 6 bases; J trimming: 7 bases; junction bases outside the gene matches: 13. Germline CDR1 and CDR2: ENHRY and SYGVKD. The chain's CDR3 is CAISRDRGPTGGELFF. As DNA, the CDR3 is TGTGCCATCAGCAGAGACAGGGGCCCGACGGGCGGGGAGCTGTTTTTT.

The V and J genes are TRBV6-5 and TRBJ1-3; 8 positions agree with TRBD1. Germline CDR1 and CDR2: MNHEY and SVGAGI. There are 16 residues in the CDR3. The ends lost 0 bases at V and 7 bases at J; junction bases unmatched: 8. The CDR3 sequence: CASSYSGFRGLNTIYF. The CDR3, as DNA: TGTGCCAGCAGTTACTCGGGTTTCAGGGGGCTCAACACCATATATTTT.

This CDR3 reads CASSSTPGTSETQYF. The CDR3 nucleotides read TGTGCCAGTAGTTCAACTCCCGGGACATCAGAGACCCAGTACTTC. The gene calls are TRBV19 and TRBJ2-5, with D possibly being TRBD1 (6 bases). The germline gives CDR1 LNHDA, CDR2 SQIVND (reference sequence). This CDR3 has 15 amino acids. Trimming pared 5 bases from V and 4 bases from J, leaving 17 bases between.

V is TRBV5-1 and J is TRBJ2-6, with D perhaps given as TRBD1 or TRBD2 (5 bases each). The CDR3 consists of 17 residues. The V end was cut by 4 bases, the J end by 0 bases, with 14 bases between. Germline V lookup: CDR1 SGHRS, CDR2 YFSETQ. The CDR3 DNA reads TGCGCCAGCAGCCTCCTGGGACCAAACTCTGGGGCCAACGTCCTGACTTTC. Protein: CASSLLGPNSGANVLTF.

J is TRBJ2-7 and V is TRBV15; 7 positions match TRBD1. CDR1 is LNHNV, CDR2 YYDKDF, per germline (reference sequence). The CDR3 has 13 amino acids. The V and J ends lost 2 bases and 6 bases, in that order; junction bases with no gene match: 4. This CDR3 is CATSRRQGVEQYF. For the CDR3, the DNA is TGTGCCACCAGCAGAAGACAGGGAGTCGAGCAGTACTTC.